The following is a T cell receptor (beta chain) sequence with its context. Its matching antigen is unknown. The V and J ends lost 2 bases and 6 bases respectively, with 10 bases between them. This CDR3 contains 13 residues. In germline, CDR1 is SGHTA, CDR2 FQGNSA. The entry originates in a study of cytomegalovirus exposure and HLA in healthy donors. Overall study: It was reported in a later analysis that the same platform had been used for the 110 or so validation repertoires as for the 550 to 700 first-cohort repertoires. General study points: In the 120 validation repertoires, a later analysis found that first-cohort TCR clusters tended to co-occur. The study put under 200 TCR beta chains on its list as cytomegalovirus-associated.

Data came from immunoSEQ multiplex PCR; TCRdb stores just in-frame clones and leaves some out. The sample includes over 200,000 clones, roughly 88% of them seen just once. The validation cohort, a group of 120 subjects, included the donors and was separate from the roughly 670-subject first cohort. This sequence originates from a young woman in good health and CMV-seronegative. Sequencing was carried out using PBMCs. The chain uses TRBV7-2 and TRBJ1-1; D unresolved. The CDR3, as DNA: TGTGCCAGCAGCTTATCCGGGTTCGCTGAAGCTTTCTTT. It is translated as CASSLSGFAEAFF.